This is a list of T cell receptor beta chains from one sample in a study of response to subunit inactivated influenza vaccine. From the RT-PCR reads, TCRdb called clonotypes with MiXCR, one entry per CDR3 protein. The sample records roughly 160,000 distinct CDR3 sequences, around a tenth being singletons. Sequenced here: CD8+ T cells sorted from PBMCs, sampled about 23 months after vaccination. These receptor sequences come from a man in his fifties or sixties who received an inactivated influenza vaccine. The conserved cysteine and the conserved F or W are not part of the CDR3 here. Fields, in order: V gene, clone size, J gene, CDR3 protein. For some rows the clone size is stated as once, few or many, or as a class when expanded; others skip it.

TRBV28	NA	TRBJ2-2	ASSSVGLAGETPNTGELF
TRBV11-2	few	TRBJ2-5	ASSLHYGVGGETQY
TRBV29-1	few	TRBJ2-6	SVAPTSGANVLT
TRBV6-2/TRBV6-3	many	TRBJ2-7	ASSYSETGSSEQY
TRBV6-5	NA	TRBJ1-6	ASSSSSGIGLH
TRBV7-9	NA	TRBJ2-3	ASSLVPVPQY
TRBV15	NA	TRBJ2-5	ATSREGVLETQY
TRBV5-1	few	TRBJ2-2	ASSENPPGELF
TRBV29-1	NA	TRBJ2-3	SVELGLAGFYDTQY
TRBV24-1	NA	TRBJ2-5	ATSDLKGQGKETQY
TRBV29-1	few	TRBJ2-5	SVLTPDRDYQETQY
TRBV7-9	many	TRBJ2-1	ASSWDGNEQF
TRBV4-3	many	TRBJ1-4	ASSQDNGRNEKLF
TRBV6-5	few	TRBJ1-2	ASSFMDREDGYT
TRBV7-6	many	TRBJ1-1	ASSLGTGFLTEAF
TRBV4-3	few	TRBJ2-7	ASSQRAGNYEQY
TRBV29-1	few	TRBJ1-5	SVAVEGPDQPQH
TRBV6-2/TRBV6-3	few	TRBJ2-1	ASSSNREKVYNEQF
TRBV4-1	NA	TRBJ2-7	ASSRGTARGYEQY
TRBV14	NA	TRBJ1-1	ASSFRHGLLNTEAF
TRBV5-6	NA	TRBJ2-1	ASSFSGTGYNEQF
TRBV6-5	few	TRBJ2-1	ASSYGGSGNNYNEQF
TRBV4-1	NA	TRBJ2-1	ASSQARRDRSSYNEQF
TRBV6-6	few	TRBJ1-5	ASCLGDQPQH
TRBV12-3/TRBV12-4	many	TRBJ2-3	ASSLGAGGTDTQY
TRBV12-3/TRBV12-4	NA	TRBJ2-2	ASSLRAHRGLYTGELF
TRBV5-6	NA	TRBJ2-5	ASSAPIGEETQY